A single sample gave rise to the 2 T cell receptor beta chains below, sequenced in a study of post-analysis software for immune sequencing data. The TCR beta cDNA libraries carried unique molecular identifiers. A single record per CDR3 protein comes from TCRdb applying MiXCR to the PCR reads. The data hold roughly 730,000 distinct CDR3 sequences, with 25% to 30% observed a single time. General study points: Relative to controls, patients had a handful of TRBV segments at higher frequency, with TRBV5-6, TRBV5-1 and TRBV20-1 among these.

Antigen specificity for these receptors is unknown. What was sequenced was blood. These receptors originate from a girl aged 10 to 17 with multiple sclerosis.

The chain couples TRBV9 to TRBJ1-2, with D unresolved. Germline assignment: CDR1 SGDLS and CDR2 YYNGEE. The CDR3 contains 13 residues. Trimming shortened V by 2 bases and J by 8 bases, and 13 bases separated the two germline ends. Here the CDR3 DNA reads TGTGCCAGCAGCGTCGACGAGGTAGGGGGCTACACCTTC. Translated, it gives CASSVDEVGGYTF.

The genes are TRBV3-1 and TRBJ1-2; TRBD1 is a possible D gene (5 bases). The V end lost 0 bases, the J end lost 5 bases, and 13 bases lay between the germline ends. The germline V gene has CDR1 LGHDT and CDR2 YNNKEL (reference sequence). The CDR3 extends over 15 amino acids. The CDR3 region has the DNA TGTGCCAGCAGCCAAGATGATTGGGGGAATTATGGCTACACCTTC. Protein sequence: CASSQDDWGNYGYTF.